The next 13 T cell receptor beta chains were all read from a single sample in a study of OX40 agonist ivuxolimab in advanced cancers. Libraries were made using the immunoSEQ multiplex PCR assay. Imported from immuneACCESS, the table was reduced by TCRdb to in-frame sequences with V and J called. These copies leave out some clones; in studies compared against another copy, an unresolved V gene accounts for under half, and the cause of the remainder is not known. The sample includes some 43,000 clones, with about 86% observed a single time. The ten largest clonotypes hold 10% of the sample. Sequencing was performed on CD4+ or CD8+ T cells sorted from blood, taken in a trial of the OX40 agonist ivuxolimab. These receptors were obtained from an adult with an advanced solid tumor such as melanoma, head and neck, liver or kidney cancer.

V gene TRBV4-1 combines with J gene TRBJ2-5; D is possibly TRBD2 (6 bases). This CDR3 has 16 amino acids. Germline assignment: CDR1 MGHRA and CDR2 YSYEKL. V shed 3 bases and J shed 2 bases, with 16 bases lying between them. This CDR3 is CASSHTGATTQETQYF. The CDR3, as DNA: TGCGCCAGCAGCCATACGGGAGCGACCACTCAAGAGACCCAGTACTTC.

This chain links TRBV7-9 with TRBJ1-4; the D is unclear. CDR1 is SEHNR, CDR2 FQNEAQ, per germline (reference sequence). V lost 2 bases and J lost 8, with 15 bases in between. This CDR3 is built from 15 residues. CDR3 protein: CASSLTTESIEKLFF. CDR3 DNA sequence: TGTGCCAGCAGCTTAACAACAGAATCGATAGAAAAACTGTTTTTT.

The gene calls are TRBV11-2 and TRBJ1-4; TRBD1 is a possible D gene (6 bases). The germline gives CDR1 SGHAT, CDR2 FQNNGV. V lost 1 base to trimming and J lost 8 bases, with 17 bases between them. The CDR3 length is 16 residues. The CDR3: CASSLGGGGSEEKLFF. CDR3 nucleotides: TGTGCCAGCAGCTTAGGAGGGGGGGGATCCGAGGAAAAACTGTTTTTT.

The rearrangement links TRBV19 to TRBJ2-7; possible D gene TRBD1, 5 bases. CDR3 size: 13 residues. Germline V gene lookup returns CDR1 LNHDA and CDR2 SQIVND (reference sequence). The germline V and J ends were trimmed by 8 bases and 0 bases, with 11 bases remaining between them. The CDR3 DNA is TGTGCCAGTGGCCCTCAGGGCTCCTACGAGCAGTACTTC. Translating gives CASGPQGSYEQYF.

The genes are TRBV19 and TRBJ2-7; the match to TRBD2 covers 7 bases. With V trimmed by 4 bases and J by 0 bases, 6 bases remained unmatched. The CDR3 length is 15 residues. CDR1 and CDR2 from the germline V gene are LNHDA and SQIVND (reference sequence). In DNA, the CDR3 is TGTGCCAGTAGTAGAGGGGACTACGGCTCCTACGAGCAGTACTTC. Translating it yields CASSRGDYGSYEQYF.

This chain uses TRBV6-5 with TRBJ1-2, with D perhaps matching TRBD1 (6 bases). Germline V gene lookup returns CDR1 MNHEY and CDR2 SVGAGI. Trimming shortened V by 0 bases and J by 4 bases, and 15 bases separated the two germline ends. The CDR3 loop spans 16 amino acids. The CDR3 protein is CASSYSTRGLSYGYTF. The CDR3, as DNA: TGTGCCAGCAGTTACTCGACGCGGGGGCTAAGCTATGGCTACACCTTC.

This clone was seen only a few times. This chain uses TRBV4-2 with TRBJ1-1; D unclear. Trimming pared 0 bases from V and 4 bases from J, leaving 6 bases between. Germline values: CDR1 LGHNA, CDR2 YNFKEQ. This CDR3 spans 13 amino acids. CDR3 DNA sequence: TGTGCCAGCAGCCAAGATGGCGGCACTGAAGCTTTCTTT. It codes for CASSQDGGTEAFF.

V usage is TRBV9 and J usage is TRBJ2-1; D possibly corresponds to TRBD2 (5 bases). The CDR3 is 14 amino acids. Trimming stripped 7 bases from V and 9 bases from J, with 20 bases between. Germline V gene sequence: CDR1 SGDLS, CDR2 YYNGEE. This chain's CDR3 is CASGGSGLGGEQFF. CDR3 sequence (DNA): TGTGCCAGCGGTGGGAGTGGATTGGGCGGTGAGCAGTTCTTC.

This chain uses TRBV19 with TRBJ1-1, with 8 bases aligning to TRBD1. Germline loops: CDR1 LNHDA, CDR2 SQIVND (reference sequence). CDR3 length: 13 amino acids. V was pared by 5 bases and J by 4 bases, with 3 bases of the junction left unmatched. Here the CDR3 DNA reads TGTGCCAGTAGTTCTGACAGGGGCACTGAAGCTTTCTTT. Translation gives CASSSDRGTEAFF.

The chain joins TRBV5-1 to TRBJ2-1, with 9 nucleotides matching TRBD1. The germline CDR1 and CDR2 sequences are SGHRS and YFSETQ. The CDR3 length is 15 residues. The trim removed 4 bases at V and 3 bases at J, leaving 5 bases unmatched. CDR3: CASSDRQGDYNEQFF. CDR3 bases: TGCGCCAGCAGCGATCGACAGGGGGACTACAATGAGCAGTTCTTC.

This sequence joins TRBV7-9 and TRBJ2-3; D is uncertain. V was shortened by 1 base and J by 2 bases, with 7 bases between the two germline ends. Per the germline V gene, CDR1 is SEHNR and CDR2 is FQNEAQ (reference sequence). The CDR3 spans 14 residues. The CDR3 region has the DNA TGTGCCAGCAGCTTAGTTGCGGCCACAGATACGCAGTATTTT. This sequence encodes CASSLVAATDTQYF.

This chain links TRBV7-2 with TRBJ1-5; D gene ambiguous. The CDR3 runs 13 residues. V shed 1 base and J shed 7 bases, with 8 bases lying between them. The germline gives CDR1 SGHTA, CDR2 FQGNSA. CDR3 sequence reads: CASSLGWVQPQHF. In nucleotides, the CDR3 is TGTGCCAGCAGCTTAGGTTGGGTCCAGCCCCAGCATTTT. Looking up the rest from reference TRBV7-2 and TRBJ1-5 gives the full variable domain: GAGVSQSPSNKVTEKGKDVELRCDPISGHTALYWYRQSLGQGLEFLIYFQGNSAPDKSGLPSDRFSAERTGGSVSTLTIQRTQQEDSAVYLCASSLGWVQPQHFGDGTRLSIL.

The chain joins TRBV7-9 to TRBJ1-2; D not resolved. Germline CDR1 reads SEHNR; CDR2 reads FQNEAQ (reference sequence). V lost 4 bases to trimming and J lost 6 bases, with 12 bases between them. There are 13 residues in the CDR3. CDR3 loop: CASSSLRGDGYTF. As DNA, the CDR3 is TGTGCCAGCAGCTCCCTCCGGGGTGATGGCTACACCTTC.